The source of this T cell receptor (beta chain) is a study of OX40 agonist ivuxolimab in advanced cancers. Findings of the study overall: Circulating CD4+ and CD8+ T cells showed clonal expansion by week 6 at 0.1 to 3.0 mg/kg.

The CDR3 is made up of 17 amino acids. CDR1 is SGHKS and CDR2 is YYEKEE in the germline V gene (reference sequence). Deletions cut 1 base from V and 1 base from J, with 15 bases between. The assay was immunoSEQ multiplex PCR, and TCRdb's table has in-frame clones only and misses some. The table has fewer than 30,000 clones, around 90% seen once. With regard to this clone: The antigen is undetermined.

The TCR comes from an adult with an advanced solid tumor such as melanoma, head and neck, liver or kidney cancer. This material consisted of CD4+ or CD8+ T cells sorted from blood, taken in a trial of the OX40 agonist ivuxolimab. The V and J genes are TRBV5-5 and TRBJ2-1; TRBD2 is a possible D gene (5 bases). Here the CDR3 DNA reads TGTGCCAGCAGCTTGACTCCCGCGGGCCGATCCTACAATGAGCAGTTCTTC. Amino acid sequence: CASSLTPAGRSYNEQFF.